Sequencing of this TCR beta chain was carried out in a study of beta chain features in type 1 diabetes. At the level of the study: Sorted cells, about 99 million in number, were examined across all samples.

This clone was counted a few times. Each sorted population was over 98% pure. Isolated RNA was reverse transcribed in full, so expressed TCRB transcripts were sequenced. Here immunoSEQ multiplex PCR was the method, and the copy in TCRdb shows in-frame clones only, minus some. The table records about 900,000 clones, roughly 15% of them present only once. The CDR3 totals 18 residues. The germline CDR1 and CDR2 sequences are SGHDT and YYEEEE. V lost 4 bases, J lost 1 base, and 14 bases stayed unmatched. Sequenced material: naive CD4+ T cells from blood. This receptor was taken from a woman aged 18-29 years in good health. The chain is built from TRBV5-6 and TRBJ2-5; TRBD1 aligns across 9 bases. CDR3 sequence: CASSAPFVGQGVQETQYF. DNA of the CDR3: TGTGCCAGCAGCGCACCCTTCGTGGGACAGGGAGTCCAAGAGACCCAGTACTTC.